The 24 T cell receptor beta chains given below trace back to one sample, sequenced in a study of identical twins. TCRdb used MiXCR to reprocess the 5' RACE reads, holding one entry per CDR3 protein. In the table there are some 590,000 distinct CDR3 sequences, approximately 9.6% of which are singletons. The sample was also linked to a second study, of yellow fever vaccine responses in identical twins.

The sequencing input was PBMCs. These receptors were taken from a woman aged 18-30 years in good health.

The sample holds a few counts of this clonotype. The chain combines TRBV7-9 with TRBJ2-3, with 7 bases fitting TRBD2. Germline CDR1 is SEHNR and CDR2 is FQNEAQ (reference sequence). The CDR3 totals 14 residues. V shed 6 bases and J 4 bases; nucleotides not matched to a gene: 7. The CDR3 reads CASRPSGGADTQYF. The CDR3 DNA follows: TGTGCCAGCAGGCCGTCTGGGGGGGCAGATACGCAGTATTTT.

The chain employs TRBV5-1 and TRBJ2-1; TRBD1 or TRBD2 may be the D gene (5 bases each). The CDR3 runs 12 residues. V was trimmed by 6 bases and J by 10 bases, leaving 14 bases between them. CDR1 and CDR2 (germline): SGHRS, YFSETQ. CDR3 DNA sequence: TGCGCCAGCACCGGTCGAGGGGACGAGCAGTTCTTC. This encodes CASTGRGDEQFF. The full variable domain, completed using reference TRBV5-1 and TRBJ2-1, is KAGVTQTPRYLIKTRGQQVTLSCSPISGHRSVSWYQQTPGQGLQFLFEYFSETQRNKGNFPGRFSGRQFSNSRSEMNVSTLELGDSALYLCASTGRGDEQFFGPGTRLTVL.

The CDR3 DNA sequence: TGTGCCAGCAGCCTCGCGGGGGCGCGAAGTAATGAAAAACTGTTTTTT. It codes for CASSLAGARSNEKLFF. This sequence joins TRBV11-3 and TRBJ1-4; the D gene is possibly TRBD1 (6 bases). CDR3 length: 16 amino acids. Trimming stripped 5 bases from V and 4 bases from J, with 17 bases between. Germline V gene data show CDR1 as SGHNT and CDR2 as YENEEA.

This clonotype came up a few times. The J gene is TRBJ2-6, the V gene TRBV11-2; 8 nucleotides agree with TRBD1. The CDR3 totals 19 residues. CDR1 SGHAT and CDR2 FQNNGV come from the germline V gene. The J segment lost 0 bases and the V segment lost 2 bases, leaving 9 bases of the junction unmatched. DNA of the CDR3: TGTGCCAGCAGCTTATTAGGCCAGGGGGCCCCCTCTGGGGCCAACGTCCTGACTTTC. Translation gives CASSLLGQGAPSGANVLTF. The entire variable domain, with the rest obtained from reference TRBV11-2 and TRBJ2-6, is as follows: EAGVAQSPRYKIIEKRQSVAFWCNPISGHATLYWYQQILGQGPKLLIQFQNNGVVDDSQLPKDRFSAERLKGVDSTLKIQPAKLEDSAVYLCASSLLGQGAPSGANVLTFGAGSRLTVL.

The chain uses TRBV7-2 and TRBJ2-5, with no clear D. CDR3 length: 16 residues. The germline V gene has CDR1 SGHTA and CDR2 FQGNSA. V was clipped by 1 base and J by 5 bases, with 17 bases between them. The CDR3 sequence: CASSLVSRGYGETQYF. Written as DNA, the CDR3 is TGTGCCAGCAGCTTAGTTTCGCGCGGTTACGGGGAGACCCAGTACTTC.

This chain links TRBV29-1 with TRBJ1-1; TRBD1 might be the D (6 bases). Germline CDR1 SQVTM, CDR2 ANQGSEA. This CDR3 spans 14 amino acids. The V gene lost 3 bases and the J gene lost 4 bases, with 15 bases spanning the gap. As DNA, the CDR3 is TGCAGCGTTGAGGGGTTGCAGGGGTCCACTGAAGCTTTCTTT. Protein product: CSVEGLQGSTEAFF.

This chain joins TRBV20-1 and TRBJ2-3, with D perhaps being TRBD1 or TRBD2 (5 bases each). There are 16 residues in the CDR3. Germline CDR1 and CDR2: DFQATT and SNEGSKA (reference sequence). Trimming removed 5 bases at V and 7 bases at J, with 25 bases between. Written as DNA, the CDR3 is TGCAGTGCTGGGATCCCAGGGACCGCAGGGCCTTATACGCAGTATTTT. Amino acid sequence: CSAGIPGTAGPYTQYF.

This clonotype was picked up a small number of times. The CDR3 sequence is CSVEVGLWEQFF. DNA of the CDR3: TGCAGCGTTGAAGTTGGCTTATGGGAGCAGTTCTTC. This chain uses TRBV29-1 with TRBJ2-1; D remains unclear. Trimming stripped 1 base from V and 10 bases from J, with 11 bases between. Germline V gene lookup returns CDR1 SQVTM and CDR2 ANQGSEA. CDR3 length: 12 residues.

This clonotype was seen a handful of times. The chain couples TRBV7-8 to TRBJ2-1; 13 bases are shared with TRBD2. Looked up from germline, CDR1 is SGHVS and CDR2 is FQNEAQ. This CDR3 has 15 residues. V lost 5 bases, J lost 7 bases, and 5 bases stayed unmatched. CDR3 DNA sequence: TGTGCCAGCAGCACAACTAGCGGGAGGGCAAATGAGCAGTTCTTC. Translation: CASSTTSGRANEQFF.

There are a few counts of this clonotype. The chain is built from TRBV20-1 and TRBJ1-5, with D possibly matching TRBD1 (5 bases). This CDR3 spans 14 amino acids. Germline V gene data show CDR1 as DFQATT and CDR2 as SNEGSKA (reference sequence). V was cut by 3 bases and J by 3 bases, with 12 bases left in between. The CDR3, as DNA: TGCAGTGCTAGTGTGACAGTTTACAATCAGCCCCAGCATTTT. This sequence encodes CSASVTVYNQPQHF.

CDR3 nucleotides: TGTGCCAGCAGTTACACCACAGCGGGAGGAGAAGAGCAGTACTTC. It specifies CASSYTTAGGEEQYF. V gene TRBV6-5 combines with J gene TRBJ2-7; 9 nucleotides align to TRBD2. The CDR3 covers 15 residues. The V and J ends lost 2 bases and 7 bases, in that order; junction bases with no gene match: 9. CDR1 is MNHEY, CDR2 SVGAGI, per germline.

This clonotype was seen a few times. Written as DNA, the CDR3 is TGTGCCAGCAGTTTAGGGGGCCCGTGGGGGAACACTGAAGCTTTCTTT. It yields the protein CASSLGGPWGNTEAFF. V and J are TRBV28 and TRBJ1-1; maybe TRBD1 (6 bases). This CDR3 has 16 residues. V dropped 2 bases and J dropped 1 base, with 14 bases sitting between them. Germline V gene data show CDR1 as MDHEN and CDR2 as SYDVKM.

This clonotype was observed a handful of times. The CDR3 here is CASSTQLAIANEQFF. The CDR3 DNA is TGTGCCAGTAGTACCCAATTGGCAATTGCTAATGAGCAGTTCTTC. The chain couples TRBV19 to TRBJ2-1; no clear D gene. This CDR3 is built from 15 residues. The germline V gene encodes CDR1 LNHDA and CDR2 SQIVND (reference sequence). The germline V and J ends were trimmed by 4 bases and 7 bases, with 17 bases remaining between them. Based on the CDR3 plus reference TRBV19 and TRBJ2-1, the full variable domain is DGGITQSPKYLFRKEGQNVTLSCEQNLNHDAMYWYRQDPGQGLRLIYYSQIVNDFQKGDIAEGYSVSREKKESFPLTVTSAQKNPTAFYLCASSTQLAIANEQFFGPGTRLTVL.

The chain employs TRBV11-2 and TRBJ2-1; the match to TRBD1 covers 8 bases. From germline, CDR1 is SGHAT and CDR2 FQNNGV. This CDR3 contains 16 residues. V was clipped by 0 bases and J by 7 bases; unmatched bases: 8. The CDR3 reads CASSLEGQALLNEQFF. The CDR3 DNA sequence: TGTGCCAGCAGCTTAGAGGGACAGGCCCTCCTTAATGAGCAGTTCTTC.

This clonotype was seen at least ten times. J is TRBJ2-5 and V is TRBV6-2 or TRBV6-3; 10 positions match TRBD1. V dropped 6 bases and J dropped 1; count of bases not matched to a gene: 11. The CDR3 runs to 17 residues. In germline, CDR1 is MNHEY, CDR2 SVGEGT. Here the CDR3 reads CASSLLRDRGLQETQYF. The CDR3 DNA sequence: TGTGCCAGCAGCCTGCTCCGGGACAGGGGCCTCCAAGAGACCCAGTACTTC.

The sample holds many counts of this clonotype. The chain uses TRBV6-1 and TRBJ1-5; perhaps TRBD1 as D (6 bases). CDR3 size: 15 residues. V was clipped by 5 bases and J by 6 bases, with 17 bases between them. Germline-derived CDR1 and CDR2 are MNHNS and SASEGT. CDR3 region: CASSLTGTGTQPQHF. CDR3 coding DNA: TGTGCCAGCAGTCTCACAGGCACAGGGACTCAGCCCCAGCATTTT.

This clonotype was detected many times. One end of the junction is discordant with germline, which a read error may explain. J is TRBJ2-5 and V is TRBV5-1, with D uncertain. Per the germline V gene, CDR1 is SGHRS and CDR2 is YFSETQ. This CDR3 comprises 12 residues. CDR3 sequence reads: CASSPLGETQYF. The CDR3, as DNA: TGTGCCAGCAGCCCCCTAGGGGAGACCCAGTACTTC.

This clonotype was seen ten or more times. The rearrangement uses TRBV6-2 or TRBV6-3 and TRBJ2-3, with no clear D. The CDR3 is made up of 15 amino acids. Germline CDR1 and CDR2: MNHEY and SVGEGT. V gave up 6 bases and J gave up 0 bases, with 13 bases separating them. The CDR3 sequence is CASRKDTPSTDTQYF. The DNA for the CDR3 is TGTGCCAGCAGAAAAGATACACCCAGCACAGATACGCAGTATTTT.

V and J are TRBV2 and TRBJ2-6; tentative D call: TRBD2 (6 bases). This CDR3 has 16 residues. V lost 1 base and J lost 4, with 11 bases in between. Germline loops: CDR1 SNHLY, CDR2 FYNNEI. CDR3 coding DNA: TGTGCCAGCAGTGAAGAGTCGGGGGTCGGGGCCAACGTCCTGACTTTC. Its translation: CASSEESGVGANVLTF. Based on the CDR3 plus reference TRBV2 and TRBJ2-6, the full variable domain is EPEVTQTPSHQVTQMGQEVILRCVPISNHLYFYWYRQILGQKVEFLVSFYNNEISEKSEIFDDQFSVERPDGSNFTLKIRSTKLEDSAMYFCASSEESGVGANVLTFGAGSRLTVL.

The chain joins TRBV2 to TRBJ1-2, with 9 nucleotides matching TRBD1. This CDR3 region has 17 residues. Germline V lookup: CDR1 SNHLY, CDR2 FYNNEI. The junction had 12 bases not matched to a gene; V was cut back by 0 bases and J by 7 bases. CDR3 sequence (DNA): TGTGCCAGCAGTGAAGCGCTTCTTGGGACAGGGCCGGGTGGCTACACCTTC. It codes for CASSEALLGTGPGGYTF.

This clonotype was found many times. The chain carries TRBV3-1 and TRBJ2-2, with D tentatively TRBD1 or TRBD2 (5 bases each). Germline CDR1 is LGHDT and CDR2 is YNNKEL (reference sequence). Trimming shortened V by 4 bases and J by 4 bases, and 10 bases separated the two germline ends. The CDR3 runs to 14 residues. As DNA, the CDR3 is TGTGCCAGCAGCCTGGGGGATAGCACCGGGGAGCTGTTTTTT. Residues: CASSLGDSTGELFF.

This clonotype was detected a few times. The chain has TRBV25-1 and TRBJ1-1, with TRBD1 identical over 11 bases. Germline CDR1 and CDR2: MGHDK and SYGVNS. With V trimmed by 1 base and J by 4 bases, 5 bases remained unmatched. CDR3 size: 16 residues. Here the CDR3 DNA reads TGTGCCAGCAGTGAATTCTCCGGGACAGGGGGCACTGAAGCTTTCTTT. This encodes CASSEFSGTGGTEAFF. Supplemented by reference TRBV25-1 and TRBJ1-1, the full variable domain reads EADIYQTPRYLVIGTGKKITLECSQTMGHDKMYWYQQDPGMELHLIHYSYGVNSTEKGDLSSESTVSRIRTEHFPLTLESARPSHTSQYLCASSEFSGTGGTEAFFGQGTRLTVV.

V usage is TRBV12-3 or TRBV12-4 and J usage is TRBJ1-5; 9 positions match TRBD1. V gave up 5 bases and J gave up 0 bases; unmatched junction bases: 2. The CDR3 has 15 amino acids. CDR3 in amino acids: CASSMDRGSNQPQHF. The DNA for the CDR3 is TGTGCCAGCAGTATGGACAGGGGTAGCAATCAGCCCCAGCATTTT.

This clonotype was counted at least ten times. The genes are TRBV12-3 or TRBV12-4 and TRBJ2-3; 7 positions agree with TRBD1. The CDR3 sequence is 14 residues long. J gave up 3 bases and V 4 bases, and 4 bases lay outside the gene matches. CDR3 amino acids: CASSSDRVTDTQYF. The CDR3 coding sequence is TGTGCCAGCAGTTCAGACAGGGTAACAGATACGCAGTATTTT.